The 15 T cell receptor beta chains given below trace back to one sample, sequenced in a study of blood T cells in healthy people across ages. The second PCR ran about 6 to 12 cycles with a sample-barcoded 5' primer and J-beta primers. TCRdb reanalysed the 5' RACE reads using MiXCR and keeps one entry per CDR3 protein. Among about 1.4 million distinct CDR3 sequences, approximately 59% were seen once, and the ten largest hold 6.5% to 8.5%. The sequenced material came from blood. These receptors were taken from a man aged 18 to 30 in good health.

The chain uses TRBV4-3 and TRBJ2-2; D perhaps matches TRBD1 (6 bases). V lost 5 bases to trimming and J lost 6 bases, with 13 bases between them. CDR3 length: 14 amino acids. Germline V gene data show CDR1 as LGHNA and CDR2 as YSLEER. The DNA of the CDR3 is TGCGCCAGCAGCGGACTTTCAGGGGCCGGGGAGCTGTTTTTT. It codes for CASSGLSGAGELFF.

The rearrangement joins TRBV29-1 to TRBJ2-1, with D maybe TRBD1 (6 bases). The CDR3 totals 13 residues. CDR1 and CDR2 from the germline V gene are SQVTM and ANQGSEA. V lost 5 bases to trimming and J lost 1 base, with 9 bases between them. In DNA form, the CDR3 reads TGCAGCGTTCTAGGGGGTTCCTACAATGAGCAGTTCTTC. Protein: CSVLGGSYNEQFF.

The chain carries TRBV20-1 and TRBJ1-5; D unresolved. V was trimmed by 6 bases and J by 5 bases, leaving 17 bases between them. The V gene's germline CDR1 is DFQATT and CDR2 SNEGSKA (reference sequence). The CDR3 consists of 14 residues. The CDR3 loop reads CSAKGWKADQPQHF. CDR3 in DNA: TGCAGTGCGAAGGGCTGGAAGGCGGATCAGCCCCAGCATTTT.

The CDR3, as DNA: TGTGCCAGCAGTTACTCAAGGATTAGCAATCAGCCCCAGCATTTT. Translation gives CASSYSRISNQPQHF. The chain uses TRBV6-6 and TRBJ1-5; D remains unclear. CDR1 and CDR2 (germline): MNHNY, SVGAGI (reference sequence). The CDR3 extends over 15 amino acids. With 0 bases removed from V and 0 bases from J, the gap between germline ends came to 6 bases.

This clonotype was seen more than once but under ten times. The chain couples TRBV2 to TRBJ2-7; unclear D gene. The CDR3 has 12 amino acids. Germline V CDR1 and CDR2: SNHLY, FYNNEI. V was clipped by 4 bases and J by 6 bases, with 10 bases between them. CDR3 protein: CASSAEFSEQYF. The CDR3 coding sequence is TGTGCCAGCAGTGCGGAATTCTCCGAGCAGTACTTC.

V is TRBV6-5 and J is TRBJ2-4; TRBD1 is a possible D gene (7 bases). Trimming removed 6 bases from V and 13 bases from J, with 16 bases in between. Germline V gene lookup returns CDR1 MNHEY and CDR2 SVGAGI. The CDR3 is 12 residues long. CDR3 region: CASREGGTEQYF. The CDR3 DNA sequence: TGTGCCAGCAGAGAAGGAGGGACAGAGCAGTACTTC.

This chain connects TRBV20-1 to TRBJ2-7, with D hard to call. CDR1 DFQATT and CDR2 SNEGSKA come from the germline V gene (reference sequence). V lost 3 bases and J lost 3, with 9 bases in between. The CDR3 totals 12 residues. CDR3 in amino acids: CSARSAGYEQYF. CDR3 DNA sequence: TGCAGTGCTAGGTCAGCAGGCTACGAGCAGTACTTC.

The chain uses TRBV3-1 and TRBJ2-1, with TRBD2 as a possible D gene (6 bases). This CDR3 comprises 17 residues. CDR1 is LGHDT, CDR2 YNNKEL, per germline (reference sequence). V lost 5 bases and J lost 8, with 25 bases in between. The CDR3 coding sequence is TGTGCCAGCAGCGCTGGGGGGATCGGGGTCCTCGGGTATGAGCAGTTCTTC. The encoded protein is CASSAGGIGVLGYEQFF.

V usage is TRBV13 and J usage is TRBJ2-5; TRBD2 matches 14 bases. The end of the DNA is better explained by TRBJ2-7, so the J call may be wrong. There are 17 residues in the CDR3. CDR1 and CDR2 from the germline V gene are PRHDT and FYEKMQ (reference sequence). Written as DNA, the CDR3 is TGTGCCAGCAGTTCCGGACTAGCGGGAGGAAAAGGGGCCGAGCAGTACTTC. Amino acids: CASSSGLAGGKGAEQYF.

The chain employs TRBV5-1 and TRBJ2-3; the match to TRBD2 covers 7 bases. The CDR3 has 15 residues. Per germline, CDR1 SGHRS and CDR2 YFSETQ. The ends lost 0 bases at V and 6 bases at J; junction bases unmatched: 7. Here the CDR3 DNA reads TGCGCCAGCAGCTTGGATGGGAGGGATAGGGATACGCAGTATTTT. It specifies CASSLDGRDRDTQYF.

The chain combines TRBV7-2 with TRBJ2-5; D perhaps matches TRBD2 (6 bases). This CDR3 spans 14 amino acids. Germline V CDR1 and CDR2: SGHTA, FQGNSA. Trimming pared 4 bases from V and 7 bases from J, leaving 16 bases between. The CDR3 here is CASSSSAGLGTQYF. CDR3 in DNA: TGTGCCAGCAGCTCCTCCGCGGGGTTGGGGACCCAGTACTTC.

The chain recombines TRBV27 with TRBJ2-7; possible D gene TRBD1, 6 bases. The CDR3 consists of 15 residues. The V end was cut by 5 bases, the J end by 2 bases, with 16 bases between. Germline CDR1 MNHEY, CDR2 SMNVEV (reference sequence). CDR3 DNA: TGTGCCAGCAGTACTACCTGGACAGCTCCCTACGAGCAGTACTTC. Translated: CASSTTWTAPYEQYF.

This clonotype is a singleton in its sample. The CDR3 region is CSAKRGGAERPQHF. DNA for the CDR3: TGCAGTGCCAAGAGGGGGGGCGCAGAACGGCCCCAGCATTTT. The chain uses TRBV20-1 and TRBJ1-5, with D possibly being TRBD1 (6 bases). There are 14 residues in the CDR3. Germline values: CDR1 DFQATT, CDR2 SNEGSKA (reference sequence). Deletions cut 6 bases from V and 9 bases from J, with 21 bases between.

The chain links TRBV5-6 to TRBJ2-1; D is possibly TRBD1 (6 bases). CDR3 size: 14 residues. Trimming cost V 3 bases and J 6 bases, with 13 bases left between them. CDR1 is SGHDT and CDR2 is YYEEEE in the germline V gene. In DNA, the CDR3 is TGTGCCAGCAGCTGGCCAGGGGTAGGCAATGAGCAGTTCTTC. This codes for CASSWPGVGNEQFF.

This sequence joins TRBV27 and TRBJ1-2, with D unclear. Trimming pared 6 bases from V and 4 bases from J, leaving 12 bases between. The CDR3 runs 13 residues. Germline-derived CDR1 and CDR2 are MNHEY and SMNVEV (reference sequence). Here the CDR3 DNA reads TGTGCCAGCAGACTAGGAGGCAGCTATGGCTACACCTTC. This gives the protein CASRLGGSYGYTF.